This T cell receptor (beta chain) stems from a study of blood T cell repertoires in COVID-19. Study-wide context: Material from acute and convalescent COVID-19 was sourced from the United States, Italy and Spain.

Trimming removed 1 base from V and 0 bases from J, with 12 bases in between. The CDR3 sequence is 16 residues long. CDR1 is SGHTA, CDR2 FQGNSA, per germline. Clones were sequenced by immunoSEQ multiplex PCR, and TCRdb holds only the in-frame ones, with some missing. The profile shows some 74,000 clones, more than 70% of them singletons. The sample taken for sequencing was peripheral blood. This sequence was found in an elderly woman with acute or convalescent COVID-19. This sequence joins TRBV7-2 and TRBJ1-2, with unresolved D. The CDR3 reads CASSLVVGDPNYGYTF. The CDR3 DNA is TGTGCCAGCAGCTTAGTGGTCGGGGATCCTAACTATGGCTACACCTTC.